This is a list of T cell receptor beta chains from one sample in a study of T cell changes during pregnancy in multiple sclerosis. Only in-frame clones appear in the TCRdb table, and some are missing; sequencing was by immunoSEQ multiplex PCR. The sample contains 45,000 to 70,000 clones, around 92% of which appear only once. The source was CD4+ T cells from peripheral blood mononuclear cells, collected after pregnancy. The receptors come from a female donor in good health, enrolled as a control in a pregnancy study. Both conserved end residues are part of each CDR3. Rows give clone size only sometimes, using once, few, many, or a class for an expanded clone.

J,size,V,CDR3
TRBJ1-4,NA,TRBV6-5,CASRSTGGNEKLFF
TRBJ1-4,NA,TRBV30,CAWSVPGRGGEKLFF
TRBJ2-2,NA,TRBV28,CASLPRDRGSEGELFF
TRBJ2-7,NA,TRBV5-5,CASSLSGNYEQYF
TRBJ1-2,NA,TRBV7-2,CASSLEGTPVRGYTF
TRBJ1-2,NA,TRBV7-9,CASSLTTGIGYTF
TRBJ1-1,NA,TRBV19,CASSYGGGKTEAFF
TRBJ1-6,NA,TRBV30,CAWSVSVYNSPLHF
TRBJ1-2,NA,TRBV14,CASSQVGKGHYYGYTF
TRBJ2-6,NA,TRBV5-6,CASSLGSTGYSGANVLTF
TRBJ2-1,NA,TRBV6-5,CASSHRGRHNEQFF
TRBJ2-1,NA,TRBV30,CACILAGGHREQFF
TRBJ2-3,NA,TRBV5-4,CASRISGGTDTQYF
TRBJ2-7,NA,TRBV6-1,CASSESTGYEQYF
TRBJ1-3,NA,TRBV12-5,CASGLVLGGAGNTIYF
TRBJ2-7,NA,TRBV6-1,CASSEGGSGNYEQYF
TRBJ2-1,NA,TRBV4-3,CASSPEGRSYNEQFF
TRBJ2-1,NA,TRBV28,CASSPVGGQYNEQFF
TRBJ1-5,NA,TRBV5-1,CASSLGTDSNQPQHF
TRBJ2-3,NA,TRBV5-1,CASSLDAGAPDTQYF
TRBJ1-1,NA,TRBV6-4,CANATNTEAFF
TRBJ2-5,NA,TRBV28,CASDPSTGGVVTQYF
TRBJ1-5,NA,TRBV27,CASSLLRDSTNNQPQHF
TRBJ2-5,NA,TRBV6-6,CASRGGDRGETQYF
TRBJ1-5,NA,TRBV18,CASSQEARSNQPQHF
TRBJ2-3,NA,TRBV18,CASQDSTQYF
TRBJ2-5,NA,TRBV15,CATSRGASGEQETQYF
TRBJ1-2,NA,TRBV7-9,CASSPRTGLDGYTF
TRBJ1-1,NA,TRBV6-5,CASTLLGGTEAFF
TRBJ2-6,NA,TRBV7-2,CASSLASSPGANVLTF
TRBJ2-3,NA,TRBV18,CASSQQGRASTDTQYF
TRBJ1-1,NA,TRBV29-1,CSVGLHLFPEAFF
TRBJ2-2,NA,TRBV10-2,CASRWAPNTGELFF
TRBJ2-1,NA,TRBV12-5,CASGLGLAAYNEQFF
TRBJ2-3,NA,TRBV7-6,CASSLVRGSIDTQYF
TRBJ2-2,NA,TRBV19,CASNAGGYWGTGELFF
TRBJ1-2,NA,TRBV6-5,CASSERQVNYGYTF
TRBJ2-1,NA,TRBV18,CASSPLGVQAYNEQFF
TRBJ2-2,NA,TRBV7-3,CASSLRGNTGELFF
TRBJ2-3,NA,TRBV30,CAWSGGSGPDTQYF
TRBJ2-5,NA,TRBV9,CASSISTGEEETQYF
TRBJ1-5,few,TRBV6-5,CASSLSVYQPQHF
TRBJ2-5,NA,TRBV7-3,CASRPFPFGTLYF
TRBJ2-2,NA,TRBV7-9,CASSLTANTGELFF
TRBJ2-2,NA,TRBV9,CASSVTSGGAAGELFF
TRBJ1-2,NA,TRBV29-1,CSVKPQGGNYGYTF
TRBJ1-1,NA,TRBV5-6,CASSRGSYTMNTEAFF